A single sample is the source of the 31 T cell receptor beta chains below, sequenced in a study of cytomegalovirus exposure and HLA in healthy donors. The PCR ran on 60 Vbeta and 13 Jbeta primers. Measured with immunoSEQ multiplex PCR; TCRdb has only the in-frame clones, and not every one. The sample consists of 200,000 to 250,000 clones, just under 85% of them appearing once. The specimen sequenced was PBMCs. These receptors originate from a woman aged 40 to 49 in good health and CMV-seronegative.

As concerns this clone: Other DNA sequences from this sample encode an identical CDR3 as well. The CDR3 DNA sequence: TGTGCCAGCAGTGATCTCGGGGGCGAGCAGTACTTC. Protein: CASSDLGGEQYF. The chain uses TRBV6-1 and TRBJ2-7; a possible D gene is TRBD2 (6 bases). Per the germline V gene, CDR1 is MNHNS and CDR2 is SASEGT. The CDR3 loop spans 12 amino acids. The V end was cut by 3 bases, the J end by 6 bases, with 9 bases between.

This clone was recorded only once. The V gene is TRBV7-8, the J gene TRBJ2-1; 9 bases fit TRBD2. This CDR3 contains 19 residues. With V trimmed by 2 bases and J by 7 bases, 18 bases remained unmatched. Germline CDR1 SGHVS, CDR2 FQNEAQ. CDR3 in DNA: TGTGCCAGCAGCTTATGGCCCCACGAGAGTAGCGGGGGTTATAATGAGCAGTTCTTC. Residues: CASSLWPHESSGGYNEQFF.

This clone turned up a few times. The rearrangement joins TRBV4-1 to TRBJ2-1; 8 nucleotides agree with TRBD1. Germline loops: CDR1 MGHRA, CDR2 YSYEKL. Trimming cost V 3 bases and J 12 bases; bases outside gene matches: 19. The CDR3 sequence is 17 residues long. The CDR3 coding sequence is TGCGCCAGCAGCCACCAGACCCAGGGACAGGCCGGTAGGAGGCAGTTCTTC. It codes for CASSHQTQGQAGRRQFF.

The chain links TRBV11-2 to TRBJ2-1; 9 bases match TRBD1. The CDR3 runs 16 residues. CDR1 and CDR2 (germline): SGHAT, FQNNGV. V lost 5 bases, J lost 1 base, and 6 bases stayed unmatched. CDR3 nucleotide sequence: TGTGCCAGCAGCACCTACAGGGGGCTGTCCTACAATGAGCAGTTCTTC. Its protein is CASSTYRGLSYNEQFF.

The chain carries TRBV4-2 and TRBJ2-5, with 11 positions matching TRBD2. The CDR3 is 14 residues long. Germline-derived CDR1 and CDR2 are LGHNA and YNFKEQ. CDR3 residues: CASGLAGPQETQYF. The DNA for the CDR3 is TGTGCTTCAGGACTAGCGGGCCCCCAAGAGACCCAGTACTTC.

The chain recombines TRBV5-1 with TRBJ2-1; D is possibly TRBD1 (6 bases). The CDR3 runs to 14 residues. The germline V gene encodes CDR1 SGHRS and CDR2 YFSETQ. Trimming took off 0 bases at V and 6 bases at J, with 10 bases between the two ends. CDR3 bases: TGCGCCAGCAGCTTGGACAGGGACCTCAATGAGCAGTTCTTC. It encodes CASSLDRDLNEQFF.

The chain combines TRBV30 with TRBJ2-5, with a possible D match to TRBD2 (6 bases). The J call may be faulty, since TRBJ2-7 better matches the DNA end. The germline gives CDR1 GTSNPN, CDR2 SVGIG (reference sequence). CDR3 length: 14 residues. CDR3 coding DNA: TGTGCCTGGTCGCAGGGCGCGGGGACCTACGAGCAGTACTTC. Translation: CAWSQGAGTYEQYF.

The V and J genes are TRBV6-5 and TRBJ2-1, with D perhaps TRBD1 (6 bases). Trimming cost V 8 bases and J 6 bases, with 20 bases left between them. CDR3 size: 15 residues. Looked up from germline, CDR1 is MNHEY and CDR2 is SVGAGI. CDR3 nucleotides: TGTGCCAGCGCCACGACAGGTAGTCCCCTCAATGAGCAGTTCTTC. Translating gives CASATTGSPLNEQFF.

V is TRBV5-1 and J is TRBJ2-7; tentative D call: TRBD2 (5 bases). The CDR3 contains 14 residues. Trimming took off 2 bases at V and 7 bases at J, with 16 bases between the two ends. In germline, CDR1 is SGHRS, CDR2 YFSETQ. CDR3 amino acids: CASSLDEGSSEQYF. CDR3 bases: TGCGCCAGCAGCTTAGATGAGGGATCGAGTGAGCAGTACTTC.

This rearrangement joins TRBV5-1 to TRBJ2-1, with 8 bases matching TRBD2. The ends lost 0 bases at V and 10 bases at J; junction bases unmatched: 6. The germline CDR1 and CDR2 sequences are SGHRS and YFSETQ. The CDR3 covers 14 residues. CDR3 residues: CASSLGAGEREQFF. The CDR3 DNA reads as TGCGCCAGCAGCTTGGGAGCGGGGGAAAGGGAGCAGTTCTTC.

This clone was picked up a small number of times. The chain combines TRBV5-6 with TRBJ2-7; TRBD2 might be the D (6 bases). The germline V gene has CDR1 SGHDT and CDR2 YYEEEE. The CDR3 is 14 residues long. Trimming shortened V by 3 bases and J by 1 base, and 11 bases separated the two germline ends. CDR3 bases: TGTGCCAGCAGCTCGGGGGACTTATCCTACGAGCAGTACTTC. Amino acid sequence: CASSSGDLSYEQYF.

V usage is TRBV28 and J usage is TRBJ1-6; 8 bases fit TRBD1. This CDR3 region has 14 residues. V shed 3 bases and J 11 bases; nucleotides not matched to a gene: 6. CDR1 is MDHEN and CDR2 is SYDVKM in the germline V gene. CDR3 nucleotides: TGTGCCAGCAGTTTGCAGGGGGCCGCTACACCCCTCCACTTT. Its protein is CASSLQGAATPLHF.

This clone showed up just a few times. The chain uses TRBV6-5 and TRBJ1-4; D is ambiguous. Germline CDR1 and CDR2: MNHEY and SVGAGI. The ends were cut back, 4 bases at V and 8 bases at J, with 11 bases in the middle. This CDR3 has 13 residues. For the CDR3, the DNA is TGTGCCAGCAGTTCCGTTAGCCGAGAAAAACTGTTTTTT. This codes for CASSSVSREKLFF.

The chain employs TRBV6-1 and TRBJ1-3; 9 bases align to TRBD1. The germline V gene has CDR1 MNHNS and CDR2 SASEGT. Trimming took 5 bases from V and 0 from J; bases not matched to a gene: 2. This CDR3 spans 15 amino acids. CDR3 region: CASSWDRDSGNTIYF. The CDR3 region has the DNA TGTGCCAGCAGTTGGGACAGGGACTCTGGAAACACCATATATTTT.

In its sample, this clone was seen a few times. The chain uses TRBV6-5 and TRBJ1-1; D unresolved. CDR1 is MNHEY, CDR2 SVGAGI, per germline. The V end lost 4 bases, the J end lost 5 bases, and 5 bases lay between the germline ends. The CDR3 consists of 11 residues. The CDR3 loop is CASSSRTEAFF. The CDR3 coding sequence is TGTGCCAGCAGTTCCAGGACTGAAGCTTTCTTT.

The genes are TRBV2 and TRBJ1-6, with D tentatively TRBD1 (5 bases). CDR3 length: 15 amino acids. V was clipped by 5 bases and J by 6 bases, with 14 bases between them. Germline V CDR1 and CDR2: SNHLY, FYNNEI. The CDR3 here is CASSLTGAGNSPLHF. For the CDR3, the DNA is TGTGCCAGCAGTTTAACAGGTGCCGGTAATTCACCCCTCCACTTT.

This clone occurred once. As DNA, the CDR3 is TGTGCCAGCAGTTACTCTCAGAACACTGAAGCTTTCTTT. As protein: CASSYSQNTEAFF. This chain uses TRBV6-6 with TRBJ1-1, with D uncertain. CDR1 and CDR2 from the germline V gene are MNHNY and SVGAGI (reference sequence). V was cut by 0 bases and J by 1 base, with 3 bases left in between. The CDR3 loop spans 13 amino acids.

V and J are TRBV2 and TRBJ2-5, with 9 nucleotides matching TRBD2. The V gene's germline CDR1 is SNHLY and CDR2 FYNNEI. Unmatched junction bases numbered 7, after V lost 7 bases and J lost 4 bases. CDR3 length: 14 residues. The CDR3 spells CASTRGGAGETQYF. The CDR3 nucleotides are TGTGCCAGCACGCGCGGGGGGGCCGGAGAGACCCAGTACTTC.

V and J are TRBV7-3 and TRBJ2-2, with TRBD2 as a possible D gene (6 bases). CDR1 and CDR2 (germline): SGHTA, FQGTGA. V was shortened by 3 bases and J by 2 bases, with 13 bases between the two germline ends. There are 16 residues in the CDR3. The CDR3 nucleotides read TGTGCCAGCAGCTTTAGACTAGGGATAAACACCGGGGAGCTGTTTTTT. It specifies CASSFRLGINTGELFF. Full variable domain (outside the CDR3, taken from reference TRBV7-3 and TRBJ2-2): GAGVSQTPSNKVTEKGKYVELRCDPISGHTALYWYRQSLGQGPEFLIYFQGTGAADDSGLPNDRFFAVRPEGSVSTLKIQRTERGDSAVYLCASSFRLGINTGELFFGEGSRLTVL.

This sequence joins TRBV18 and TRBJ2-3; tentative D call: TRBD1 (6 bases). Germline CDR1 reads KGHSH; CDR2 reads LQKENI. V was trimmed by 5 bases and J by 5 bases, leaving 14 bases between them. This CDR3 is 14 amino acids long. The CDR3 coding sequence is TGTGCCAGCTCATCCGTGACAGGTCAAGATACGCAGTATTTT. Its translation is CASSSVTGQDTQYF.

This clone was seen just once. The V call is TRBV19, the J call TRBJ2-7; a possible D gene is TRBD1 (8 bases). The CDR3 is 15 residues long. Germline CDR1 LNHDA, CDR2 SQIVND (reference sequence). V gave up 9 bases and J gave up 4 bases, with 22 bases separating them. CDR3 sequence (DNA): TGTGCCAGCAGACAAACAGGGGGGGGCCTATACGAGCAGTACTTC. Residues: CASRQTGGGLYEQYF.

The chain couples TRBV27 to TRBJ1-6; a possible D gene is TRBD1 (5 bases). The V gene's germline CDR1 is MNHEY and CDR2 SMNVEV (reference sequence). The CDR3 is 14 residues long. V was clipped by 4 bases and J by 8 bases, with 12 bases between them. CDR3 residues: CASSSLTGYSPLHF. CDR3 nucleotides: TGTGCCAGCAGTTCCCTAACAGGCTATTCACCCCTCCACTTT.

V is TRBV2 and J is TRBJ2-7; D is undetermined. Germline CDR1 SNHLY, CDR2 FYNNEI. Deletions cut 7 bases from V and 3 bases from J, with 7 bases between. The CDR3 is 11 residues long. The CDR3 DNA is TGTGCCAGCACGGCAGGCTACGAGCAGTACTTC. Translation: CASTAGYEQYF.

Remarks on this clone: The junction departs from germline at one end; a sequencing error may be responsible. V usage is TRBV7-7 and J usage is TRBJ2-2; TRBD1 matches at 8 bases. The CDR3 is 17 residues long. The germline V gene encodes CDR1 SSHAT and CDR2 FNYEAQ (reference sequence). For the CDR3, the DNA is TGTGCTAGCAGCTCATCCAGGGGGCCCCCTCTCACCGGGGAGCTGTTTTTT. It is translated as CASSSSRGPPLTGELFF.

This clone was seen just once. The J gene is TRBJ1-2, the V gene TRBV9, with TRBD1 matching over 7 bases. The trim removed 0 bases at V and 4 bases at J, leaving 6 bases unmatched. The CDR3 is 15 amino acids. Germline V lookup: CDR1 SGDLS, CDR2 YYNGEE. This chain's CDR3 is CASSVGVGTVYGYTF. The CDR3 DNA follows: TGTGCCAGCAGCGTAGGGGTGGGGACAGTCTATGGCTACACCTTC. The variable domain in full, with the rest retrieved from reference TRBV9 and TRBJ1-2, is DSGVTQTPKHLITATGQRVTLRCSPRSGDLSVYWYQQSLDQGLQFLIQYYNGEERAKGNILERFSAQQFPDLHSELNLSSLELGDSALYFCASSVGVGTVYGYTFGSGTRLTVV.

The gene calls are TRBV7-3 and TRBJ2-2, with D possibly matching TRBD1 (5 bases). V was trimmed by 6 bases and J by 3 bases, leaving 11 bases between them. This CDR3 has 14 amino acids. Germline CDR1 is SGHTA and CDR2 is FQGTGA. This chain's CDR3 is CASRSGQHTGELFF. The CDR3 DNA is TGTGCCAGCAGATCCGGACAACACACCGGGGAGCTGTTTTTT.

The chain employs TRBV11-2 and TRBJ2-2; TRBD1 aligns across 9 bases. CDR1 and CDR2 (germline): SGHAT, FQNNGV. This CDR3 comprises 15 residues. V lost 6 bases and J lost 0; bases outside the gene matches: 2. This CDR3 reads CASSRQGANTGELFF. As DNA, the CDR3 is TGTGCCAGCAGTCGACAGGGGGCGAACACCGGGGAGCTGTTTTTT. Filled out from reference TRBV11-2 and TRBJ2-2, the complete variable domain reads EAGVAQSPRYKIIEKRQSVAFWCNPISGHATLYWYQQILGQGPKLLIQFQNNGVVDDSQLPKDRFSAERLKGVDSTLKIQPAKLEDSAVYLCASSRQGANTGELFFGEGSRLTVL.

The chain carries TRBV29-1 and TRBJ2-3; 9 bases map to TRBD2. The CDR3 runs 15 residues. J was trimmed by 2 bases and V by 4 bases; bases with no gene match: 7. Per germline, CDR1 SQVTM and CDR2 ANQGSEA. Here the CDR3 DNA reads TGCAGCGTTGTAAGGACTAGCGACCCCACAGATACGCAGTATTTT. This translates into CSVVRTSDPTDTQYF.

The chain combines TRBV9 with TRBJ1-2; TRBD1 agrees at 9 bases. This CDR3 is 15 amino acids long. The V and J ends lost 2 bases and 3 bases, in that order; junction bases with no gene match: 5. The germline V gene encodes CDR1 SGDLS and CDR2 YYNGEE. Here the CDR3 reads CASSVTGQGDYGYTF. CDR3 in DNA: TGTGCCAGCAGCGTGACGGGACAGGGAGACTATGGCTACACCTTC.

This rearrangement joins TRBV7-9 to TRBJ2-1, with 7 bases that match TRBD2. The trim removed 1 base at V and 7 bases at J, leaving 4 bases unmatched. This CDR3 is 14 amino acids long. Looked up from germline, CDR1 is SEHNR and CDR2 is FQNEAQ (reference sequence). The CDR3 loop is CASSLVSGLNEQFF. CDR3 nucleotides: TGTGCCAGCAGCTTAGTTTCGGGACTAAATGAGCAGTTCTTC.

The CDR3 loop is CASSPLLGGEDSPLHF. CDR3 in DNA: TGTGCCAGCAGCCCTCTCCTCGGGGGGGAAGATTCACCCCTCCACTTT. The gene calls are TRBV27 and TRBJ1-6; tentatively, D is TRBD1 (5 bases). The CDR3 is 16 amino acids. V was shortened by 6 bases and J by 8 bases, with 20 bases between the two germline ends. Germline values: CDR1 MNHEY, CDR2 SMNVEV (reference sequence).